This TCR beta chain originates from a study of blood T cell repertoires in COVID-19. Whole-study context: Acute-phase and convalescent COVID-19 samples originated in the United States, Italy and Spain. In each case, the material was cDNA or gDNA derived from T cells, B-cell-depleted T cells, or PBMCs.

Authors' data handling: Estimation of nucleated cell counts was performed using reference gene primer amplification. Repertoires were generated with immunoSEQ multiplex PCR, while TCRdb's copy carries only in-frame clones and drops some. The V and J calls and clone size come from that table; D and trimming were worked out from the DNA. The sample includes 200,000 to 300,000 clones, 70% to 85% of them seen just once. The specimen sequenced was peripheral blood. This receptor was obtained from a woman of 80 years or more with acute or convalescent COVID-19.

This CDR3 is CASTMTRLNEQFF. CDR3 nucleotide sequence: TGTGCCAGCACCATGACCAGACTCAATGAGCAGTTCTTC. V and J are TRBV28 and TRBJ2-1; D not resolved. Germline CDR1 MDHEN, CDR2 SYDVKM. V was trimmed by 7 bases and J by 6 bases, leaving 13 bases between them. This CDR3 has 13 amino acids.